This T cell receptor (beta chain) is drawn from a study of shared clonotypes between healthy human individuals. Whole-study findings and limits: Sequencing depth was expected to affect clonotype sharing among donors.

A word on this clone: Its antigen is as yet unknown.

Trimming cost V 6 bases and J 8 bases; bases outside gene matches: 10. The length of the CDR3 is 15 residues. Germline lookup yields CDR1 LNHDA and CDR2 SQIVND (reference sequence). The assay was immunoSEQ multiplex PCR, and TCRdb's table has in-frame clones only and misses some. This sample has roughly 2.1 million clones; roughly 91% occur once, and the top ten carry approximately 1.7%. Naive CD8 cells, CD45RO-negative and positively selected for CCR7, excluded terminally differentiated effector memory CD45RA+ cells. The receptor comes from a man aged 18 to 29 in good health. Some clones in this sample may be carry-over from other donors' samples. This chain uses TRBV19 with TRBJ2-1, with 10 bases fitting TRBD2. Source material: naive CD8+ T cells from PBMCs. CDR3 sequence: CASSILAGDYHEQFF. CDR3 sequence (DNA): TGTGCCAGTAGCATTCTAGCGGGAGATTACCATGAGCAGTTCTTC.